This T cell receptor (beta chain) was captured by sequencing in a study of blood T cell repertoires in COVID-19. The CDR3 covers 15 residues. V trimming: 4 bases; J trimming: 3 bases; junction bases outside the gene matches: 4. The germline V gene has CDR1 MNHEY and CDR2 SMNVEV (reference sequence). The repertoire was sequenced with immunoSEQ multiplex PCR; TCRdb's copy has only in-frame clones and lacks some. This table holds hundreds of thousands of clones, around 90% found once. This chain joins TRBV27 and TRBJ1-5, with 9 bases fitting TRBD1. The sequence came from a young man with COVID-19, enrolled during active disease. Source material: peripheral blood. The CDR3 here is CASSWGTGNNQPQHF. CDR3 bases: TGTGCCAGCAGTTGGGGGACAGGGAACAATCAGCCCCAGCATTTT.